The clone carrying this TCR beta chain was counted a few times. The antigen is unknown. Time point: newly diagnosed GD, antithyroid drugs for less than 3 months. There was RNA extracted from PBMCs, and the TCR library was made from it. Arm-PCR of CDR3 regions and iRepertoire HTBI primers were the basis on which TCR beta libraries were built. TCRdb re-called the multiplex PCR reads with MiXCR, one entry per CDR3 protein. The sample shows about 500,000 distinct CDR3 sequences, about 16% of them seen only once. The sample comes from a study of regulatory T cells in long-lasting Graves disease. As for the study in general: For a period under 3 months, newly diagnosed Graves' patients had taken antithyroid drugs. Study-level findings and limits: Thyroid tissue was not sampled; only peripheral blood was.

V dropped 2 bases and J dropped 0 bases, with 8 bases sitting between them. This CDR3 is 14 amino acids long. The germline CDR1 and CDR2 sequences are MNHEY and SVGEGT. In addition, the sample was reused for a study of T cells in Graves' hyperthyroidism and ophthalmopathy. That report adds: An absence of ophthalmopathy progression within 18 months meant stable Graves' hyperthyroidism. The model made its ophthalmopathy prediction, and onset followed a median around 6.9 months later.

The sequenced sample was peripheral blood mononuclear cells (PBMCs), obtained at new diagnosis, from a patient treated with antithyroid drugs. This TCR was recovered from a man between 40 and 49 years old with Graves disease. The chain joins TRBV6-2 or TRBV6-3 to TRBJ2-7; D is uncertain. The CDR3 DNA sequence: TGTGCCAGCAGTTACGGGCAGGACTCCTACGAGCAGTACTTC. Residues: CASSYGQDSYEQYF.